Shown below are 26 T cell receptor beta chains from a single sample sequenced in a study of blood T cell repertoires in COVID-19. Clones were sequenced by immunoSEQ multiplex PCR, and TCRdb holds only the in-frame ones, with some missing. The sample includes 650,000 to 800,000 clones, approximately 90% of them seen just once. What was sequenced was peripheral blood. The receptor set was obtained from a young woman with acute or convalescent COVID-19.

CDR3 loop: CASSLDRDRSPLHF. In DNA form, the CDR3 reads TGCGCCAGCAGCTTGGACAGGGACCGCTCACCCCTCCACTTT. This chain joins TRBV5-1 and TRBJ1-6; tentatively, D is TRBD1 (6 bases). The CDR3 is 14 amino acids. The germline gives CDR1 SGHRS, CDR2 YFSETQ. The V end was cut by 0 bases, the J end by 10 bases, with 11 bases between.

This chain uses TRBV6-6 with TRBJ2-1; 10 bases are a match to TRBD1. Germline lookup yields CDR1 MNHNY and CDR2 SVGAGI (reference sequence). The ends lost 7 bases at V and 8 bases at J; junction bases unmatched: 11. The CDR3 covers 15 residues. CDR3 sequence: CASKEGGQGIHEQFF. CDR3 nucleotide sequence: TGTGCCAGCAAGGAGGGGGGACAGGGGATCCATGAGCAGTTCTTC.

This CDR3 is CASSPQAGRTDTQYF. The CDR3 bases are TGTGCCAGCAGCCCTCAAGCGGGGCGCACAGATACGCAGTATTTT. The chain recombines TRBV14 with TRBJ2-3; 7 bases are a match to TRBD2. This CDR3 region has 15 residues. The junction had 5 bases not matched to a gene; V was cut back by 4 bases and J by 1 base. Germline assignment: CDR1 SGHDN and CDR2 FVKESK.

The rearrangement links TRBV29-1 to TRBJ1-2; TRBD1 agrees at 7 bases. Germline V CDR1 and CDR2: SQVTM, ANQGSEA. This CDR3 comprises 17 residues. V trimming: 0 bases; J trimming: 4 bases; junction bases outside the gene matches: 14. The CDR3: CSVEDGYRDSTTYGYTF. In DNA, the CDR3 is TGCAGCGTTGAAGATGGGTACCGGGACAGTACGACCTATGGCTACACCTTC.

CDR3 amino acids: CASRRTGTGIDSNQPQHF. The CDR3 nucleotides read TGCGCCAGCAGACGAACCGGGACAGGGATTGATAGCAATCAGCCCCAGCATTTT. The chain combines TRBV4-1 with TRBJ1-5; 9 nucleotides match TRBD1. Trimming at V came to 6 bases and at J to 0 bases, leaving 12 bases not matched to a gene. The CDR3 totals 18 residues. In germline, CDR1 is MGHRA, CDR2 YSYEKL.

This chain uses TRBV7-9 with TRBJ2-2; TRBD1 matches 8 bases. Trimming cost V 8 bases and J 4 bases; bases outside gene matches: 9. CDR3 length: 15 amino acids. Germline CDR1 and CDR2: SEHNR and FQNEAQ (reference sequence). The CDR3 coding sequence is TGTGCCAGCCGAGACAGGGGCTGTGGCACCGGGGAGCTGTTTTTT. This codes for CASRDRGCGTGELFF.

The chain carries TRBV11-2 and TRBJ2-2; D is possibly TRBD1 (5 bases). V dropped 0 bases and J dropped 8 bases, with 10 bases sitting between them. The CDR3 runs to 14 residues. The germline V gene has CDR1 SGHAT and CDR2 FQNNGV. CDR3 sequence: CASSLDPRTGELFF. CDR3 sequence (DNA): TGTGCCAGCAGCTTAGACCCAAGGACAGGGGAGCTGTTTTTT.

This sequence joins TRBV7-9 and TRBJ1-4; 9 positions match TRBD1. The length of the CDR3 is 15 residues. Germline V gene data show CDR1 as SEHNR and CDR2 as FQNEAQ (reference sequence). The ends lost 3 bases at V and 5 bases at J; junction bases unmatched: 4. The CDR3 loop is CASSLGGQGNEKLFF. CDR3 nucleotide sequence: TGTGCCAGCAGCTTGGGGGGACAGGGAAATGAAAAACTGTTTTTT.

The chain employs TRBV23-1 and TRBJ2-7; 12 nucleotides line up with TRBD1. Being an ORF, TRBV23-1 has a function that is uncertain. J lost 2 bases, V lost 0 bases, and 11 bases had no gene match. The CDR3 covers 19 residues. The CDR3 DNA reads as TGCGCCAGCAGTCAATCAGGCTTGGGGGGACAGGGGGCGACCTACGAGCAGTACTTC. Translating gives CASSQSGLGGQGATYEQYF.

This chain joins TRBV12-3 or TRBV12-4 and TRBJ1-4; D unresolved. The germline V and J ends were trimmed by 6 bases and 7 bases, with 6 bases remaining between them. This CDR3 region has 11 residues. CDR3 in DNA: TGTGCCAGCAGGTCCAGTGAAAAACTGTTTTTT. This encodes CASRSSEKLFF.

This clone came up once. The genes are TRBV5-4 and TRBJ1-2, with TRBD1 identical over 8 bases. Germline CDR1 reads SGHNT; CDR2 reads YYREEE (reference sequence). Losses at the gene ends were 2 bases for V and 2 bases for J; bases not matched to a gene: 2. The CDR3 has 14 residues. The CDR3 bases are TGTGCCAGCAGCTTACGGGACAGGAACTATGGCTACACCTTC. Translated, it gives CASSLRDRNYGYTF.

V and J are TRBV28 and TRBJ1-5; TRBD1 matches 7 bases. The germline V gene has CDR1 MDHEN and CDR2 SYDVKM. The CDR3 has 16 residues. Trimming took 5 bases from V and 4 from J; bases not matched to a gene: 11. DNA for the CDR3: TGTGCCAGCAGTCGCACCGGGACAGACTATAATCAGCCCCAGCATTTT. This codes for CASSRTGTDYNQPQHF.

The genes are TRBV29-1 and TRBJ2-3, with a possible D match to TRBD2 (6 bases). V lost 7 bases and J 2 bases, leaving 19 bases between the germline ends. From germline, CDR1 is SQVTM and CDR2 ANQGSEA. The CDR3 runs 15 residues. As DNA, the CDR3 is TGCAGCGCACCTCCCACGGGGGACGACACAGATACGCAGTATTTT. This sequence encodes CSAPPTGDDTDTQYF.

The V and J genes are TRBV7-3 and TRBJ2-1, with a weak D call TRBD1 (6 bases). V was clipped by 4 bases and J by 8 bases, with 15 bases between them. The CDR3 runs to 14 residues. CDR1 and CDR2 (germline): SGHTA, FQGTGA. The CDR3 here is CASSYQGTRDEQFF. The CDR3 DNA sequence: TGTGCCAGCAGCTACCAGGGGACACGGGATGAGCAGTTCTTC.

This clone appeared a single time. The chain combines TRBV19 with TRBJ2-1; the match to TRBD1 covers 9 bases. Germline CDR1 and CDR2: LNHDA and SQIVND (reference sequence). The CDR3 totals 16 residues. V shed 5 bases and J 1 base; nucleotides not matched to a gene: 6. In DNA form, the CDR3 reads TGTGCCAGTAGTGACACCGGACAGGGGTCCTACAATGAGCAGTTCTTC. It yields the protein CASSDTGQGSYNEQFF.

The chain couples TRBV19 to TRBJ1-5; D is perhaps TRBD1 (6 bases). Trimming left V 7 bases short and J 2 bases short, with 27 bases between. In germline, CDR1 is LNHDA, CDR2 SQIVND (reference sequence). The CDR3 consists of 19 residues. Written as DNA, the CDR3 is TGTGCCAGTAAGGAGGCCCCCGGACAGTGGTCCTCTGGCAATCAGCCCCAGCATTTT. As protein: CASKEAPGQWSSGNQPQHF.

The CDR3 loop is CASSATGNRRTEAFF. CDR3 coding DNA: TGTGCCAGCAGCGCAACAGGGAATCGAAGGACTGAAGCTTTCTTT. V usage is TRBV2 and J usage is TRBJ1-1; weak D call: TRBD1 (6 bases). Trimming took off 6 bases at V and 5 bases at J, with 19 bases between the two ends. CDR1 SNHLY and CDR2 FYNNEI come from the germline V gene. The CDR3 has 15 amino acids.

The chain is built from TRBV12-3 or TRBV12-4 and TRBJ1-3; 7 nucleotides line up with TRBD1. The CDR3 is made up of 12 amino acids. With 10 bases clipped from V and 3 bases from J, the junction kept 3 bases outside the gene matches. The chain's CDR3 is CAIPGGGNTIYF. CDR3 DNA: TGTGCCATCCCAGGGGGTGGAAACACCATATATTTT.

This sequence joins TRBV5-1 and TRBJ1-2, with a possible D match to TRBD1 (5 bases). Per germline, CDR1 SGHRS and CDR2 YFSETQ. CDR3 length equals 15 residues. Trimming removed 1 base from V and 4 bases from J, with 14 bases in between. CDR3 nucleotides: TGCGCCAGCAGCTTGACAGGCCTTGGGGCCTATGGCTACACCTTC. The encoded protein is CASSLTGLGAYGYTF.

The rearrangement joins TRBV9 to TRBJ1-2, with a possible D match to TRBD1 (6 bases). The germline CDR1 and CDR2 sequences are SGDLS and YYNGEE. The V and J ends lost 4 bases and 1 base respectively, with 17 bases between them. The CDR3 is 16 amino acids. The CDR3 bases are TGTGCCAGCAGCCTCTCGTCAGGGGCACTTAACTATGGCTACACCTTC. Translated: CASSLSSGALNYGYTF.

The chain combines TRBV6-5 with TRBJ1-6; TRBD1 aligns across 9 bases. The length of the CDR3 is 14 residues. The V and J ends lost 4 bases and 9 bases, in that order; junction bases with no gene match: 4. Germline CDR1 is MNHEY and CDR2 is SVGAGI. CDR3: CASSWGQGFSPLHF. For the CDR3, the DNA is TGTGCCAGCAGTTGGGGACAGGGCTTTTCACCCCTCCACTTT.

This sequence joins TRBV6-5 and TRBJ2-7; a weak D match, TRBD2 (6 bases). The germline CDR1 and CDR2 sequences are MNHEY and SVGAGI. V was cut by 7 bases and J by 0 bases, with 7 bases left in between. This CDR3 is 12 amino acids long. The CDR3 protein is CASTGGSYEQYF. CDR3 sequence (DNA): TGTGCCAGCACCGGGGGCTCCTACGAGCAGTACTTC.

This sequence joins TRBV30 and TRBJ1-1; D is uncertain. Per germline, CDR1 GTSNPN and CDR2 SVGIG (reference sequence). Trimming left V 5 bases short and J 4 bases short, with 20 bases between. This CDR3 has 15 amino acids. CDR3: CAWPFQDIASTEAFF. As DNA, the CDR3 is TGTGCCTGGCCTTTCCAGGATATCGCGAGCACTGAAGCTTTCTTT.

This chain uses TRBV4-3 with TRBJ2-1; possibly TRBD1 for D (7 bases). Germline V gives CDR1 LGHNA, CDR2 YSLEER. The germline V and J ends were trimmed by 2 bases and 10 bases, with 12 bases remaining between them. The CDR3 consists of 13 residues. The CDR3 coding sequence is TGCGCCAGCAGCCAACAGGGGGGAGGAGAGCAGTTCTTC. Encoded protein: CASSQQGGGEQFF.

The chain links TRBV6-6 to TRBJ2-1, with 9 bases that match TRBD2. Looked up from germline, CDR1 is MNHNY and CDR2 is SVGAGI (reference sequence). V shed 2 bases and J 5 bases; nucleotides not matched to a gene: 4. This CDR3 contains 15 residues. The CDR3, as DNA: TGTGCCAGCAGTTACCCAGCGGGGGGACACAATGAGCAGTTCTTC. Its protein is CASSYPAGGHNEQFF.

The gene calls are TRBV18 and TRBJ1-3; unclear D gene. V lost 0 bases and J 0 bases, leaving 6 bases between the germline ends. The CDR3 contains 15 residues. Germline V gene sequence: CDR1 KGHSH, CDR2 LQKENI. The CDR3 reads CASSPPLLSGNTIYF. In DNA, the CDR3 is TGTGCCAGCTCACCACCACTTCTCTCTGGAAACACCATATATTTT.